The T cell receptor (beta chain) under discussion was sequenced for a study of blood T cell repertoires in COVID-19. Original data processing: How many nucleated cells were present was estimated from reference gene primer amplification. This table comes from immunoSEQ multiplex PCR, and its TCRdb copy is limited to in-frame clones, with some not included. The DNA gave D and trimming, while V, J and clone size come from that table. The table shows 150,000 to 200,000 clones, with over 80% occurring only once. Germline CDR1 SGDLS, CDR2 YYNGEE. The germline V and J ends were trimmed by 0 bases and 4 bases, with 10 bases remaining between them. The CDR3 length is 15 residues.

The sequence was obtained from a man between 65 and 85 years old who had been exposed to COVID-19. The J gene is TRBJ2-2, the V gene TRBV9, with D hard to call. Sequencing input: PBMCs or T cells enriched from blood (not recorded which). Here the CDR3 DNA reads TGTGCCAGCAGCGTAGGTGGCCTTTCCACCGGGGAGCTGTTTTTT. This encodes CASSVGGLSTGELFF.